The TCR beta chain described here comes from a study of T cells in Graves' hyperthyroidism and ophthalmopathy. Whole-study context: The blood sample was taken at first diagnosis, before treatment began. Study findings and constraints: Blood also carried most thyroid clonotypes expanded above 0.001. Ophthalmopathy was separated from stable hyperthyroidism by a 13 V-J model.

What was amplified from RNA transcripts were TCR beta CDR3 regions. The HTBI primer set served for first-round RT-PCR of the TCR CDR3. MiXCR, run by TCRdb on the multiplex PCR reads, gives a single entry per CDR3 protein. The data contain hundreds of thousands of distinct CDR3 sequences, around a quarter of them seen just once; the ten biggest clones take up about 10%. This clonotype appeared many times. Its antigen is unidentified. The sequencing sample was made of blood. The clonotype was recovered from a woman in her 30s with Graves' ophthalmopathy.

The DNA for the CDR3 is TGTGCCAGCAGTTTGTGGCCGAGGTACGAGCAGTACTTC. Protein product: CASSLWPRYEQYF. The chain employs TRBV27 and TRBJ2-7; D remains unclear. This CDR3 spans 13 amino acids. Trimming stripped 3 bases from V and 4 bases from J, with 10 bases between. Germline V gene sequence: CDR1 MNHEY, CDR2 SMNVEV (reference sequence).